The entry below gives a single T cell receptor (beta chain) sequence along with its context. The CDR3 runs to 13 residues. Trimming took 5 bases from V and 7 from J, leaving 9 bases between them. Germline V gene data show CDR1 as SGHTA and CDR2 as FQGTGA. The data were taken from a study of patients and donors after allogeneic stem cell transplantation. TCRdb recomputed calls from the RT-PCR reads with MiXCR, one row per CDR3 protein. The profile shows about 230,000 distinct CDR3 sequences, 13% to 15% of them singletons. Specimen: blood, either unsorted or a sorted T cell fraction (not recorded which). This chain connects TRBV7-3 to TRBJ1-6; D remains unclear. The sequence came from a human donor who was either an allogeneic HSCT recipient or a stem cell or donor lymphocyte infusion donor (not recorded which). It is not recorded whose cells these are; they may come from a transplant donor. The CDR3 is CASSPEGNSPLHF. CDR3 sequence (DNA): TGTGCCAGCAGCCCAGAAGGGAATTCACCCCTCCACTTT.